The 15 T cell receptor beta chains given below trace back to one sample, sequenced in a study of blood T cell repertoires in COVID-19. Profiling relied on immunoSEQ multiplex PCR, and the TCRdb table lists in-frame clones only, not all of them. The sample has tens of thousands of clones, roughly 85% seen once. Input material: peripheral blood. These receptor sequences come from an elderly woman with active or convalescent COVID-19.

This chain joins TRBV2 and TRBJ2-5; 10 bases agree with TRBD1. With 6 bases clipped from V and 4 bases from J, the junction kept 5 bases outside the gene matches. The CDR3 length is 14 residues. Germline-derived CDR1 and CDR2 are SNHLY and FYNNEI. The CDR3 nucleotides read TGTGCCAGCAGGCGGGACAGGGGAAGAGAGACCCAGTACTTC. It translates to CASRRDRGRETQYF.

This rearrangement joins TRBV6-6 to TRBJ2-5; 10 bases agree with TRBD1. After removal of 8 bases from V and 2 bases from J, the junction contained 2 bases not matched to a gene. The germline gives CDR1 MNHNY, CDR2 SVGAGI (reference sequence). There are 13 residues in the CDR3. For the CDR3, the DNA is TGTGCCAGCTCGGGACAGGGGCAAGAGACCCAGTACTTC. Translated: CASSGQGQETQYF.

This clone was detected only a few times. J is TRBJ1-3 and V is TRBV13, with a tentative D call TRBD1 (6 bases). Germline V gene data show CDR1 as PRHDT and CDR2 as FYEKMQ (reference sequence). This CDR3 spans 16 amino acids. Trimming shortened V by 1 base and J by 3 bases, and 13 bases separated the two germline ends. CDR3 residues: CASSLVQGTSGNTIYF. The CDR3, as DNA: TGTGCCAGCAGCTTAGTGCAGGGGACGAGTGGAAACACCATATATTTT.

The CDR3 nucleotides are TGTGCCAGTAGTATTCGTAGCTCCTATAATTCACCCCTCCACTTT. Protein sequence: CASSIRSSYNSPLHF. The rearrangement uses TRBV19 and TRBJ1-6; no firm D call. The CDR3 spans 15 residues. From germline, CDR1 is LNHDA and CDR2 SQIVND (reference sequence). V dropped 3 bases and J dropped 0 bases, with 6 bases sitting between them.

This chain links TRBV27 with TRBJ2-2, with 7 positions matching TRBD2. CDR1 MNHEY and CDR2 SMNVEV come from the germline V gene (reference sequence). There are 14 residues in the CDR3. Trimming cost V 7 bases and J 7 bases; bases outside gene matches: 9. The CDR3 DNA follows: TGTGCCAGCACCTTTCAAGCGGGGCGCGGGGAGCTGTTTTTT. Its translation: CASTFQAGRGELFF.

This clone was observed once. V gene TRBV9 combines with J gene TRBJ2-1; D perhaps matches TRBD2 (6 bases). This CDR3 has 15 amino acids. V dropped 4 bases and J dropped 0 bases, with 11 bases sitting between them. CDR1 is SGDLS and CDR2 is YYNGEE in the germline V gene. The chain's CDR3 is CASSREIGSYNEQFF. The CDR3 nucleotides read TGTGCCAGCAGCCGGGAGATCGGCTCCTACAATGAGCAGTTCTTC. The full variable domain, its missing parts supplied by reference TRBV9 and TRBJ2-1, is DSGVTQTPKHLITATGQRVTLRCSPRSGDLSVYWYQQSLDQGLQFLIQYYNGEERAKGNILERFSAQQFPDLHSELNLSSLELGDSALYFCASSREIGSYNEQFFGPGTRLTVL.

The chain has TRBV4-3 and TRBJ2-3, with 7 bases aligning to TRBD2. The CDR3 has 17 residues. The trim removed 2 bases at V and 3 bases at J, leaving 11 bases unmatched. CDR1 and CDR2 (germline): LGHNA, YSLEER. CDR3 sequence reads: CASSQQTGGGGTDTQYF. The DNA for the CDR3 is TGCGCCAGCAGCCAACAAACGGGGGGTGGCGGAACAGATACGCAGTATTTT.

The chain employs TRBV9 and TRBJ2-1, with D possibly being TRBD2 (6 bases). This CDR3 has 14 residues. V lost 4 bases to trimming and J lost 10 bases, with 18 bases between them. CDR1 SGDLS and CDR2 YYNGEE come from the germline V gene. As DNA, the CDR3 is TGTGCCAGCAGCTCCGGTGAGCGGGTCGGCGAGCAGTTCTTC. It codes for CASSSGERVGEQFF.

The chain employs TRBV6-5 and TRBJ2-1, with 14 bases identical to TRBD2. V was pared by 7 bases and J by 7 bases, with 6 bases of the junction left unmatched. This CDR3 contains 15 residues. Germline loops: CDR1 MNHEY, CDR2 SVGAGI. CDR3 in DNA: TGTGCCAGCACCGGGACTAGCGGGAGTCTAAATGAGCAGTTCTTC. This translates into CASTGTSGSLNEQFF.

This clone was observed a handful of times. This chain links TRBV15 with TRBJ2-5; D remains unclear. V lost 0 bases, J lost 6 bases, and 8 bases lay in between. This CDR3 spans 13 amino acids. Looked up from germline, CDR1 is LNHNV and CDR2 is YYDKDF (reference sequence). The CDR3 protein is CATSRDPRKTQYF. CDR3 coding DNA: TGTGCCACCAGCAGAGATCCTAGGAAGACCCAGTACTTC.

The V call is TRBV28, the J call TRBJ1-5; TRBD1 matches 9 bases. V lost 5 bases, J lost 5 bases, and 10 bases stayed unmatched. This CDR3 is 16 amino acids long. Per the germline V gene, CDR1 is MDHEN and CDR2 is SYDVKM. CDR3 in DNA: TGTGCCAGCAGTCCTCAGGGACAGGGAAGTGATCAGCCCCAGCATTTT. Translated, it gives CASSPQGQGSDQPQHF.

This clone was detected a few times. CDR3 coding DNA: TGTGCCAGCAGCCACGGGGGTTACACTGAAGCTTTCTTT. This codes for CASSHGGYTEAFF. This chain joins TRBV3-1 (or the pseudogene TRBV3-2) and TRBJ1-1; tentative D call: TRBD1 (5 bases). The V gene's germline CDR1 is LGHDT and CDR2 YNNKEL (reference sequence). V lost 3 bases and J 3 bases, leaving 8 bases between the germline ends. The CDR3 runs 13 residues.

This clone was counted once. The rearrangement joins TRBV28 to TRBJ2-3; 10 positions match TRBD2. J gave up 7 bases and V 5 bases, and 12 bases lay outside the gene matches. Germline CDR1 MDHEN, CDR2 SYDVKM. The CDR3 has 16 amino acids. The CDR3 nucleotides read TGTGCCAGCAGTCCCAGTCCCGGGACTAGCGATAATACGCAGTATTTT. It is translated as CASSPSPGTSDNTQYF.

The genes are TRBV7-8 and TRBJ2-7; 8 nucleotides align to TRBD1. The CDR3 runs to 14 residues. J lost 6 bases, V lost 5 bases, and 9 bases had no gene match. Germline CDR1 is SGHVS and CDR2 is FQNEAQ. This chain's CDR3 is CASSPGTGLGEQYF. The CDR3 bases are TGTGCCAGCAGCCCGGGGACAGGTTTAGGCGAGCAGTACTTC. The full variable domain, in which reference TRBV7-8 and TRBJ2-7 provide the parts outside the CDR3, is GAGVSQSPRYKVAKRGQDVALRCDPISGHVSLFWYQQALGQGPEFLTYFQNEAQLDKSGLPSDRFFAERPEGSVSTLKIQRTQQEDSAVYLCASSPGTGLGEQYFGPGTRLTVT.

The chain is built from TRBV6-6 and TRBJ1-3; no clear D. The ends were cut back, 4 bases at V and 1 base at J, with 14 bases in the middle. This CDR3 has 16 amino acids. Germline CDR1 is MNHNY and CDR2 is SVGAGI (reference sequence). CDR3 nucleotides: TGTGCCAGCAGTTCCCTGAGGATCGCTTCTGGAAACACCATATATTTT. Residues: CASSSLRIASGNTIYF.